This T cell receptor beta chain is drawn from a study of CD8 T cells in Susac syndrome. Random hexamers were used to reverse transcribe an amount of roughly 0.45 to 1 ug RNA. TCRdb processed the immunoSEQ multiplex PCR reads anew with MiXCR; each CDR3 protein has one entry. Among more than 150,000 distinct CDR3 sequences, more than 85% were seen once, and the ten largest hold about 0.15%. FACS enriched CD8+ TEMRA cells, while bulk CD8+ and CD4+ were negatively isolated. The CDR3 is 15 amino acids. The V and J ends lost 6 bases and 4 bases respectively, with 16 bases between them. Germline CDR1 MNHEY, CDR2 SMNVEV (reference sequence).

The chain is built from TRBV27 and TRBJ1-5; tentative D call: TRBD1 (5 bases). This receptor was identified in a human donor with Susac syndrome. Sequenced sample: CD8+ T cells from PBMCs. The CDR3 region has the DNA TGTGCCAGCAGCCTGGAAGGGGACTCTAATCAGCCCCAGCATTTT. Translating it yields CASSLEGDSNQPQHF.